What follows are 32 T cell receptor beta chains derived from one specimen sequenced in a study of Ad26.COV2.S vaccination and SARS-CoV-2 variants. TCRdb's copy holds only in-frame clones and misses some; the assay was immunoSEQ multiplex PCR. This sample has approximately 410,000 clones, with roughly 90% found just once. Regarding treatment: over 15 received Ad26.COV2.S at low or high dose, single or two shots; 5 received placebo; per-sample allocation not given. Sampling was performed 63 days after the first vaccine or placebo injection. The material was peripheral blood, obtained in a trial of Ad26.COV2.S vaccine versus placebo. These receptors all stem from a person aged 18-60 years who received the Ad26.COV2.S COVID-19 vaccine or a placebo.

The chain is built from TRBV6-2 or TRBV6-3 and TRBJ1-2; D unresolved. CDR1 MNHEY and CDR2 SVGEGT come from the germline V gene. This CDR3 region has 15 residues. With 5 bases removed from V and 4 bases from J, the gap between germline ends came to 17 bases. CDR3 region: CASSPPQPRIYGYTF. CDR3 nucleotide sequence: TGTGCCAGCAGTCCACCCCAGCCCCGTATCTATGGCTACACCTTC.

V usage is TRBV6-2 or TRBV6-3 and J usage is TRBJ2-7; maybe TRBD2 (5 bases). Between the trimmed V and J ends, which lost 2 bases and 0 bases, there was a span of 8 bases. The germline V gene has CDR1 MNHEY and CDR2 SVGEGT. This CDR3 contains 14 residues. CDR3 sequence reads: CASSYPGVSYEQYF. The CDR3 DNA reads TGTGCCAGCAGTTACCCCGGGGTCTCCTACGAGCAGTACTTC.

This clone was detected only once. This sequence joins TRBV21-1 and TRBJ2-2. TRBV21-1 is a known pseudogene. The length of the CDR3 is 17 residues. The CDR3 region is CASTKGVRVVNTGELFF. The CDR3 DNA follows: TGTGCCAGCACCAAAGGGGTTAGGGTGGTCAACACCGGGGAGCTGTTTTTT.

This chain uses TRBV4-3 with TRBJ2-7; 7 nucleotides line up with TRBD2. J was trimmed by 3 bases and V by 4 bases; bases with no gene match: 9. CDR1 and CDR2 (germline): LGHNA, YSLEER. The CDR3 extends over 15 amino acids. The CDR3 region is CASSPSLGGGYEQYF. The CDR3 nucleotides are TGCGCCAGCAGCCCGTCGTTGGGCGGGGGCTACGAGCAGTACTTC.

The table lists this clone with a count of one. V is TRBV5-4 and J is TRBJ1-6; D gene unclear. Trimming cost V 4 bases and J 0 bases, with 20 bases left between them. Germline V gene sequence: CDR1 SGHNT, CDR2 YYREEE (reference sequence). This CDR3 is 19 amino acids long. For the CDR3, the DNA is TGTGCCAGCAGCCAGCCTTGGCTACATAGCCACTCCTATAATTCACCCCTCCACTTT. This encodes CASSQPWLHSHSYNSPLHF.

This chain joins TRBV7-9 and TRBJ1-2, with 12 bases aligning to TRBD1. Per germline, CDR1 SEHNR and CDR2 FQNEAQ (reference sequence). After removal of 5 bases from V and 4 bases from J, the junction contained 2 bases not matched to a gene. CDR3 length: 14 amino acids. The CDR3 spells CASSEGQGAYGYTF. The CDR3 nucleotides are TGTGCCAGCAGCGAGGGACAGGGGGCCTATGGCTACACCTTC.

V is TRBV15 and J is TRBJ1-6; 9 positions agree with TRBD1. Trimming cost V 11 bases and J 7 bases; bases outside gene matches: 6. Germline V gives CDR1 LNHNV, CDR2 YYDKDF (reference sequence). The CDR3 sequence is 13 residues long. CDR3 nucleotide sequence: TGTGCCGCCGGGACAGGGACCAATTCACCCCTCCACTTT. Its protein is CAAGTGTNSPLHF.

The gene calls are TRBV19 and TRBJ1-6; D perhaps matches TRBD1 (6 bases). Germline lookup yields CDR1 LNHDA and CDR2 SQIVND (reference sequence). V dropped 1 base and J dropped 3 bases, with 13 bases sitting between them. The CDR3 consists of 17 residues. CDR3 region: CASSIAPTGFYNSPLHF. DNA for the CDR3: TGTGCCAGTAGTATAGCCCCCACAGGGTTCTATAATTCACCCCTCCACTTT.

In its sample, this clone was seen once. This chain uses TRBV2 with TRBJ1-5; perhaps TRBD1 as D (5 bases). CDR3 length: 12 residues. CDR1 is SNHLY and CDR2 is FYNNEI in the germline V gene. Trimming cost V 6 bases and J 3 bases, with 6 bases left between them. CDR3 sequence (DNA): TGTGCCAGCAGGGACAACAATCAGCCCCAGCATTTT. The encoded protein is CASRDNNQPQHF.

The V call is TRBV7-2, the J call TRBJ1-4; no definite D call. This CDR3 comprises 14 residues. Germline V gene sequence: CDR1 SGHTA, CDR2 FQGNSA. V lost 6 bases and J lost 5, with 13 bases in between. The CDR3 loop is CASRPGPANEKLFF. CDR3 nucleotides: TGTGCCAGCAGACCGGGCCCCGCCAATGAAAAACTGTTTTTT.

The chain is built from TRBV27 and TRBJ1-4; 7 nucleotides line up with TRBD1. Germline V gene sequence: CDR1 MNHEY, CDR2 SMNVEV (reference sequence). The V gene end was trimmed by 5 bases and the J gene end by 0 bases; junction bases not matched to a gene: 18. The CDR3 extends over 20 amino acids. CDR3 sequence: CASSATSSSGGNATNEKLFF. The CDR3 DNA reads as TGTGCCAGCAGTGCTACCAGCAGTTCAGGGGGGAACGCAACTAATGAAAAACTGTTTTTT. The full variable domain, its missing parts supplied by reference TRBV27 and TRBJ1-4, is EAQVTQNPRYLITVTGKKLTVTCSQNMNHEYMSWYRQDPGLGLRQIYYSMNVEVTDKGDVPEGYKVSRKEKRNFPLILESPSPNQTSLYFCASSATSSSGGNATNEKLFFGSGTQLSVL.

In regard to this clone: Different DNA sequences within this sample yield the same CDR3. The CDR3 DNA follows: TGTGCCTGGAGTGTATCCGGGGATACGCAGTATTTT. This translates into CAWSVSGDTQYF. V is TRBV30 and J is TRBJ2-3; D is unclear. With 0 bases removed from V and 6 bases from J, the gap between germline ends came to 7 bases. Germline CDR1 reads GTSNPN; CDR2 reads SVGIG (reference sequence). The CDR3 extends over 12 amino acids.

The chain uses TRBV6-1 and TRBJ2-5; TRBD1 matches 8 bases. This CDR3 is 15 amino acids long. V trimming: 3 bases; J trimming: 9 bases; junction bases outside the gene matches: 12. The V gene's germline CDR1 is MNHNS and CDR2 SASEGT. DNA of the CDR3: TGTGCCAGCAGTGATGAGACAGGGGCCTCCCGGGCCCAGTACTTC. This encodes CASSDETGASRAQYF.

The chain recombines TRBV10-3 with TRBJ1-1, with no clear D. Per germline, CDR1 ENHRY and CDR2 SYGVKD. The CDR3 length is 14 residues. V gave up 5 bases and J gave up 3 bases, with 13 bases separating them. The CDR3 loop is CAISPPGEYTEAFF. As DNA, the CDR3 is TGTGCCATCAGTCCCCCTGGGGAATACACTGAAGCTTTCTTT.

The chain is built from TRBV28 and TRBJ2-7; 7 bases agree with TRBD1. V dropped 3 bases and J dropped 2; count of bases not matched to a gene: 4. The germline V gene encodes CDR1 MDHEN and CDR2 SYDVKM. The CDR3 loop spans 14 amino acids. The CDR3 DNA follows: TGTGCCAGCAGTTTTAGGGGGCCACCCTACGAGCAGTACTTC. This translates into CASSFRGPPYEQYF.

The chain recombines TRBV7-2 with TRBJ1-1; D remains unclear. Trimming took off 0 bases at V and 2 bases at J, with 10 bases between the two ends. Germline V gives CDR1 SGHTA, CDR2 FQGNSA. The CDR3 has 15 residues. CDR3 sequence (DNA): TGTGCCAGCAGCTTAGCGGCGGGAGGAAACACTGAAGCTTTCTTT. This encodes CASSLAAGGNTEAFF.

A remark on this clone: Different DNA sequences within this sample yield the same CDR3. CDR3 sequence (DNA): TGCGCCAGCAGCTTGTGGAGTCTGGCAACAGGGGAAAAACTGTTTTTT. This encodes CASSLWSLATGEKLFF. The chain has TRBV5-1 and TRBJ1-4; tentatively, D is TRBD1 (6 bases). This CDR3 comprises 16 residues. Trimming took off 1 base at V and 8 bases at J, with 18 bases between the two ends. Germline lookup yields CDR1 SGHRS and CDR2 YFSETQ. Based on the CDR3 plus reference TRBV5-1 and TRBJ1-4, the full variable domain is KAGVTQTPRYLIKTRGQQVTLSCSPISGHRSVSWYQQTPGQGLQFLFEYFSETQRNKGNFPGRFSGRQFSNSRSEMNVSTLELGDSALYLCASSLWSLATGEKLFFGSGTQLSVL.

The chain couples TRBV11-2 to TRBJ1-1, with TRBD1 matching over 7 bases. Per germline, CDR1 SGHAT and CDR2 FQNNGV. V was clipped by 6 bases and J by 5 bases; unmatched bases: 18. This CDR3 spans 17 amino acids. The CDR3 loop reads CASSPEGAGSRRTEAFF. The CDR3 nucleotides are TGTGCCAGCAGTCCAGAGGGGGCGGGGAGCCGCCGGACTGAAGCTTTCTTT.

This clone was detected a few times. For the CDR3, the DNA is TGTGCCAGCAGCCAAGGCCGAAACACCATATATTTT. Translated: CASSQGRNTIYF. The rearrangement uses TRBV14 and TRBJ1-3; no clear D gene. Trimming pared 1 base from V and 5 bases from J, leaving 3 bases between. CDR1 and CDR2 (germline): SGHDN, FVKESK. The CDR3 spans 12 residues.

J is TRBJ1-5 and V is TRBV30; 7 bases fit TRBD1. CDR1 and CDR2 from the germline V gene are GTSNPN and SVGIG (reference sequence). This CDR3 is built from 14 residues. Trimming cost V 4 bases and J 6 bases; bases outside gene matches: 9. The CDR3 loop reads CAWTRTGEGQPQHF. CDR3 bases: TGTGCCTGGACCCGAACAGGGGAAGGTCAGCCCCAGCATTTT.

The chain has TRBV7-9 and TRBJ2-5, with D perhaps TRBD2 (7 bases). The V gene lost 0 bases and the J gene lost 2 bases, with 19 bases spanning the gap. Per germline, CDR1 SEHNR and CDR2 FQNEAQ (reference sequence). The CDR3 length is 18 residues. The DNA for the CDR3 is TGTGCCAGCAGCTTAGCGCTCTACAGGGAGGGGAGGCAAGAGACCCAGTACTTC. Its translation is CASSLALYREGRQETQYF.

This clone came up once. V gene TRBV16 combines with J gene TRBJ1-5, with TRBD1 matching 9 bases. Germline loops: CDR1 KGHSY, CDR2 FQNENV. The CDR3 consists of 15 residues. Trimming at V came to 3 bases and at J to 6 bases, leaving 6 bases not matched to a gene. The CDR3 here is CASSQGQGLSQPQHF. In DNA, the CDR3 is TGTGCCAGCAGCCAGGGACAGGGATTATCTCAGCCCCAGCATTTT. Drawing the rest from reference TRBV16 and TRBJ1-5, the complete variable domain is GEEVAQTPKHLVRGEGQKAKLYCAPIKGHSYVFWYQQVLKNEFKFLISFQNENVFDETGMPKERFSAKCLPNSPCSLEIQATKLEDSAVYFCASSQGQGLSQPQHFGDGTRLSIL.

This chain uses TRBV7-9 with TRBJ2-7, with 7 positions matching TRBD2. V shed 3 bases and J 6 bases; nucleotides not matched to a gene: 8. From germline, CDR1 is SEHNR and CDR2 FQNEAQ (reference sequence). The CDR3 totals 14 residues. CDR3 sequence reads: CASSLGGFPSEQYF. The CDR3 DNA is TGTGCCAGCAGCTTGGGGGGGTTCCCCTCCGAGCAGTACTTC.

The chain has TRBV27 and TRBJ2-7; the D is unclear. Germline values: CDR1 MNHEY, CDR2 SMNVEV (reference sequence). The germline V and J ends were trimmed by 2 bases and 3 bases, with 11 bases remaining between them. The CDR3 has 14 amino acids. CDR3 coding DNA: TGTGCCAGCAGTTTAGGCCCAGTACACTACGAGCAGTACTTC. Residues: CASSLGPVHYEQYF.

This rearrangement joins TRBV30 to TRBJ1-2, with D possibly TRBD1 on 6 matching bases. Germline CDR1 reads GTSNPN; CDR2 reads SVGIG (reference sequence). V lost 5 bases to trimming and J lost 5 bases, with 18 bases between them. The CDR3 contains 14 residues. This CDR3 reads CAWGLGDTIYGYTF. In DNA, the CDR3 is TGTGCCTGGGGACTTGGGGACACTATATATGGCTACACCTTC.

V is TRBV7-2 and J is TRBJ2-5; 9 bases agree with TRBD2. CDR3 length: 18 residues. Germline loops: CDR1 SGHTA, CDR2 FQGNSA. After removal of 2 bases from V and 4 bases from J, the junction contained 14 bases not matched to a gene. CDR3 sequence reads: CASSLSYVRRGGSETQYF. The CDR3 DNA is TGTGCCAGCAGCTTAAGTTATGTTCGGCGGGGGGGCTCAGAGACCCAGTACTTC.

The chain carries TRBV30 and TRBJ2-7, with TRBD2 matching 7 bases. Per the germline V gene, CDR1 is GTSNPN and CDR2 is SVGIG (reference sequence). V gave up 5 bases and J gave up 0 bases; unmatched junction bases: 10. CDR3 length: 15 amino acids. CDR3 amino acids: CAWPGGEYPSYEQYF. The DNA for the CDR3 is TGTGCCTGGCCTGGGGGGGAATACCCCTCCTACGAGCAGTACTTC.

V is TRBV7-2 and J is TRBJ2-3; perhaps D is TRBD1 or TRBD2 (6 bases each). V was shortened by 7 bases and J by 6 bases, with 11 bases between the two germline ends. The CDR3 spans 12 residues. The germline V gene encodes CDR1 SGHTA and CDR2 FQGNSA. CDR3 amino acids: CASNRGRDTQYF. CDR3 sequence (DNA): TGTGCCAGCAACCGGGGGCGGGATACGCAGTATTTT.

V is TRBV4-3 and J is TRBJ2-5; 9 nucleotides align to TRBD2. CDR1 and CDR2 from the germline V gene are LGHNA and YSLEER. The CDR3 is 17 amino acids. Losses at the gene ends were 0 bases for V and 1 base for J; bases not matched to a gene: 6. CDR3: CASSQDPRGGAQETQYF. CDR3 DNA: TGCGCCAGCAGCCAAGATCCGCGCGGGGGGGCCCAAGAGACCCAGTACTTC.

The V gene is TRBV5-6, the J gene TRBJ2-7; 7 bases match TRBD1. This CDR3 region has 14 residues. The ends lost 4 bases at V and 2 bases at J; junction bases unmatched: 6. The germline CDR1 and CDR2 sequences are SGHDT and YYEEEE. This CDR3 reads CASSIRQGPYEQYF. The CDR3 nucleotides are TGTGCCAGCAGCATCCGACAGGGCCCCTACGAGCAGTACTTC.

The V gene is TRBV9, the J gene TRBJ2-1; D not certain. CDR1 is SGDLS and CDR2 is YYNGEE in the germline V gene. The CDR3 consists of 17 residues. V lost 2 bases to trimming and J lost 6 bases, with 21 bases between them. The CDR3 region is CASSVDSVGSPTNEQFF. The DNA for the CDR3 is TGTGCCAGCAGCGTCGATTCGGTTGGATCACCGACCAATGAGCAGTTCTTC.

This clone was seen only once. The chain employs TRBV28 and TRBJ2-7, with a possible D match to TRBD1 (6 bases). Trimming shortened V by 6 bases and J by 4 bases, and 37 bases separated the two germline ends. The germline V gene has CDR1 MDHEN and CDR2 SYDVKM. There are 21 residues in the CDR3. This CDR3 reads CASRTGTGWIRVEPTMYEQYF. The CDR3 coding sequence is TGTGCCAGCAGAACCGGTACAGGGTGGATTAGGGTAGAACCCACGATGTACGAGCAGTACTTC. The full variable domain, its missing parts supplied by reference TRBV28 and TRBJ2-7, is DVKVTQSSRYLVKRTGEKVFLECVQDMDHENMFWYRQDPGLGLRLIYFSYDVKMKEKGDIPEGYSVSREKKERFSLILESASTNQTSMYLCASRTGTGWIRVEPTMYEQYFGPGTRLTVT.